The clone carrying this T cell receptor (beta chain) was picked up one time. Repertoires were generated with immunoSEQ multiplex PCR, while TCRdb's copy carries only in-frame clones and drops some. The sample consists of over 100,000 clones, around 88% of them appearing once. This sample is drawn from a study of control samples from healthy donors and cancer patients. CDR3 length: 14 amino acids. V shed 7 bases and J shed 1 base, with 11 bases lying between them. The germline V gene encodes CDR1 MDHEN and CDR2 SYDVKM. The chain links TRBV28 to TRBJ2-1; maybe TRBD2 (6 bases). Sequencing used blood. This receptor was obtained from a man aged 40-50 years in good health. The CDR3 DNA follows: TGTGCCAGCATCAATAGCGGTTCCTACAATGAGCAGTTCTTC. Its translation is CASINSGSYNEQFF.